The 14 T cell receptor beta chains below all came from one sample that was sequenced in a study of vaccination effects on CD4 cells after COVID-19. What these receptors recognize is not known. Expansion with viral peptide pools was applied to antigen-specific CD4+ T cells by the ViraFEST assay prior to sequencing. The authors isolated CD4+ T cells after ten to eleven days of culture. Of the BNT162b2 and mRNA-1273 vaccines, participants received two doses of one or the other. Sequencing was performed with immunoSEQ multiplex PCR; in TCRdb, only in-frame clones are kept and a portion is missing. The sample contains 57,000 or so clones, more than 70% of which appear only once. Sequenced material: CD4+ T cells from PBMCs cultured with HCoV-229E spike peptides, taken after COVID-19 vaccination. These receptors were collected from a human donor who received a COVID-19 vaccine.

The CDR3 loop is CASSLYKRGALSTDTQYF. CDR3 DNA sequence: TGTGCCAGCAGCTTATACAAGCGGGGGGCCTTAAGCACAGATACGCAGTATTTT. The chain combines TRBV13 with TRBJ2-3; 9 bases are a match to TRBD2. The trim removed 2 bases at V and 0 bases at J, leaving 9 bases unmatched. Looked up from germline, CDR1 is PRHDT and CDR2 is FYEKMQ (reference sequence). This CDR3 is 18 amino acids long.

The J gene is TRBJ2-3, the V gene TRBV3-1 (or the pseudogene TRBV3-2), with D possibly matching TRBD1 (6 bases). This CDR3 has 13 amino acids. V was cut by 7 bases and J by 4 bases, with 12 bases left in between. Germline V gene lookup returns CDR1 LGHDT and CDR2 YNNKEL (reference sequence). The CDR3 bases are TGTGCCAGCACCCTACAGGGTGCAGATACGCAGTATTTT. Protein sequence: CASTLQGADTQYF.

This sequence joins TRBV18 and TRBJ1-5; no firm D call. CDR1 is KGHSH and CDR2 is LQKENI in the germline V gene. The CDR3 has 14 residues. V dropped 2 bases and J dropped 0 bases, with 5 bases sitting between them. CDR3 sequence (DNA): TGTGCCAGCTCACCAGAAAATAGCAATCAGCCCCAGCATTTT. Translated: CASSPENSNQPQHF.

Only a few counts were recorded for this clone. This chain's CDR3 is CASSQGTANIQYF. CDR3 in DNA: TGTGCCAGCAGCCAAGGGACAGCCAACATTCAGTACTTC. The rearrangement joins TRBV14 to TRBJ2-4, with a weak D call TRBD1 (6 bases). The CDR3 has 13 amino acids. The ends were cut back, 1 base at V and 7 bases at J, with 8 bases in the middle. Germline V gives CDR1 SGHDN, CDR2 FVKESK.

The chain couples TRBV29-1 to TRBJ2-5; D is perhaps TRBD2 (5 bases). V lost 5 bases, J lost 1 base, and 11 bases lay in between. Germline V gives CDR1 SQVTM, CDR2 ANQGSEA. The CDR3 consists of 13 residues. CDR3 DNA: TGCAGCGTTCCGACACTAGGCCAAGAGACCCAGTACTTC. Translating it yields CSVPTLGQETQYF.

This clone occurred a few times. V gene TRBV4-2 combines with J gene TRBJ1-5; unclear D gene. This CDR3 spans 16 amino acids. The germline V gene has CDR1 LGHNA and CDR2 YNFKEQ. Trimming cost V 0 bases and J 2 bases, with 11 bases left between them. The CDR3 bases are TGTGCCAGCAGCCAAGATCTCGAAGGAGGCAATCAGCCCCAGCATTTT. Protein product: CASSQDLEGGNQPQHF.

The genes are TRBV19 and TRBJ1-2; 7 bases are shared with TRBD1. CDR1 is LNHDA, CDR2 SQIVND, per germline (reference sequence). V lost 4 bases, J lost 3 bases, and 2 bases stayed unmatched. The CDR3 is 13 amino acids. The CDR3 coding sequence is TGTGCCAGTAGTAGGACAGGTGACTATGGCTACACCTTC. Translated, it gives CASSRTGDYGYTF. Full variable domain (rest looked up from reference TRBV19 and TRBJ1-2): DGGITQSPKYLFRKEGQNVTLSCEQNLNHDAMYWYRQDPGQGLRLIYYSQIVNDFQKGDIAEGYSVSREKKESFPLTVTSAQKNPTAFYLCASSRTGDYGYTFGSGTRLTVV.

The chain recombines TRBV12-3 or TRBV12-4 with TRBJ1-6, with TRBD1 identical over 8 bases. Trimming at V came to 5 bases and at J to 6 bases, leaving 0 bases not matched to a gene. The CDR3 spans 13 residues. CDR3 loop: CASSGQGNSPLHF. Written as DNA, the CDR3 is TGTGCCAGCAGTGGACAGGGTAATTCACCCCTCCACTTT.

The CDR3: CASSPDRNYGYTF. CDR3 nucleotides: TGCGCCAGCAGCCCCGACAGAAACTATGGCTACACCTTC. V and J are TRBV10-1 and TRBJ1-2, with TRBD1 as a possible D gene (5 bases). CDR3 size: 13 residues. With 6 bases removed from V and 2 bases from J, the gap between germline ends came to 10 bases. Germline V CDR1 and CDR2: WNHNN, SYGVQD (reference sequence).

The rearrangement joins TRBV18 to TRBJ1-1, with 9 bases aligning to TRBD1. Germline CDR1 reads KGHSH; CDR2 reads LQKENI. The CDR3 has 16 amino acids. Trimming took 3 bases from V and 3 from J; bases not matched to a gene: 8. CDR3 nucleotide sequence: TGTGCCAGCTCACCGAGTACAGGGGGCTACGACACTGAAGCTTTCTTT. Translated: CASSPSTGGYDTEAFF.

The CDR3 DNA follows: TGTGCCAGAAGCTTGGCCCGGTTCGATGGCTACACCTTC. Translating gives CARSLARFDGYTF. The rearrangement joins TRBV5-3 to TRBJ1-2; D is undetermined. TRBV5-3 is labeled an ORF, and its function is uncertain. Deletions cut 0 bases from V and 6 bases from J, with 9 bases between. The CDR3 covers 13 residues.

The chain recombines TRBV24-1 with TRBJ2-2; 13 bases line up with TRBD2. The V segment lost 9 bases and the J segment 9 bases; nucleotides outside the gene matches: 9. The CDR3 consists of 15 residues. Germline V CDR1 and CDR2: KGHDR, SFDVKD. As DNA, the CDR3 is TGTGCCACCTCGGGGGGACTAGCGGGGACGAGGGAGCTGTTTTTT. As protein: CATSGGLAGTRELFF.

The rearrangement links TRBV6-5 to TRBJ2-3; 8 nucleotides match TRBD1. CDR3 size: 13 residues. Germline trimming cut 8 bases from V and 2 bases from J; bases unmatched to any gene: 3. From germline, CDR1 is MNHEY and CDR2 SVGAGI. Written as DNA, the CDR3 is TGTGCCAGCTGGACAGGGAACACAGATACGCAGTATTTT. It is translated as CASWTGNTDTQYF.

This chain joins TRBV5-1 and TRBJ2-5, with 9 bases lining up with TRBD2. After removal of 5 bases from V and 1 base from J, the junction contained 6 bases not matched to a gene. Germline V gene data show CDR1 as SGHRS and CDR2 as YFSETQ. CDR3 length equals 15 residues. The CDR3 sequence: CASSPIAGAQETQYF. CDR3 nucleotide sequence: TGCGCCAGCAGTCCCATAGCGGGGGCCCAAGAGACCCAGTACTTC.